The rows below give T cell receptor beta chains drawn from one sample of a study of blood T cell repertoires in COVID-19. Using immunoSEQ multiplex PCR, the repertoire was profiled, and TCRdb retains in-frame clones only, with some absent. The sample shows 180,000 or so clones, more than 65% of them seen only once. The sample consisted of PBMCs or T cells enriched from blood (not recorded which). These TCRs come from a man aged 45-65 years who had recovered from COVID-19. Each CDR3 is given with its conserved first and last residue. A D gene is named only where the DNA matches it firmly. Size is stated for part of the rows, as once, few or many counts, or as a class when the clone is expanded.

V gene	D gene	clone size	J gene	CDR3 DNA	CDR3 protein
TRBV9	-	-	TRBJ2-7	TGTGCCAGCAGCCAGGGGTTCAGCTCCTACGAGCAGTACTTC	CASSQGFSSYEQYF
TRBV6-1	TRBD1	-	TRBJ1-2	TGTGCCAGCAGTGAAGCCCGGACAGGGGTGGGCTACACCTTC	CASSEARTGVGYTF
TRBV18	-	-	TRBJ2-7	TGTGCCAGCTCACCATACGACAGGACCTACGAGCAGTACTTC	CASSPYDRTYEQYF
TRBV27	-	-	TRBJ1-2	TGTGCCAGCAGCCCCACTTCCACCTATGGCTACACCTTC	CASSPTSTYGYTF
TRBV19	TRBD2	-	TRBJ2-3	TGTGCCAGTAGTATTGCCCCTAGCGGGGGGCTAGATACGCAGTATTTT	CASSIAPSGGLDTQYF
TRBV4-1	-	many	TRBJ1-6	TGCGCCAGCAGCCAGAAGGGAGCAGGGGATAATTCACCCCTCCACTTT	CASSQKGAGDNSPLHF
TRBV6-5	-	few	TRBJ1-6	TGTGCCAGCACTGGGAGCTCCTATAATTCACCCCTCCACTTT	CASTGSSYNSPLHF
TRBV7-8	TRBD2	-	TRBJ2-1	TGTGCCAGCAGCTCAAGCGGGAGCTACTCCTACAATGAGCAGTTCTTC	CASSSSGSYSYNEQFF
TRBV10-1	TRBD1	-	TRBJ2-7	TGCGCCAGCAGTAACTCGGGACAGGGGGCTCGGGAGCAGTACTTC	CASSNSGQGAREQYF
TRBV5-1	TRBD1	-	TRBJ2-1	TGCGCCAGCAGAGGGGGCAACTACAATGAGCAGTTCTTC	CASRGGNYNEQFF
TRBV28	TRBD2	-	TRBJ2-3	TGTGCCAGCAGTATGCTAGCGGGCCTTAGCACAGATACGCAGTATTTT	CASSMLAGLSTDTQYF
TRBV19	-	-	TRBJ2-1	TGTGCCACTAGACTGGCGGCGCCGAGTGAGCAGTTCTTC	CATRLAAPSEQFF
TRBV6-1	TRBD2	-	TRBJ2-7	TGTGCCAGCAGTCCTAGCGGAACCTACGAGCAGTACTTC	CASSPSGTYEQYF
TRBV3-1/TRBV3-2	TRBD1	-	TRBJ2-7	TGTGCCAGCAGCCAGGGACAGGGAGGAAACTACGAGCAGTACTTC	CASSQGQGGNYEQYF
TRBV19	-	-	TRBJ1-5	TGTGCCGGGGGGGGGCAGGCCAATCAGCCCCAGCATTTT	CAGGGQANQPQHF
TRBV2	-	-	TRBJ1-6	TGTGCCAGCAGTGACACAGTAGTCGCTAATTCACCCCTCCACTTT	CASSDTVVANSPLHF
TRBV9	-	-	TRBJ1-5	TGTGCCAGCAGCGACAACTATAGCAATCAGCCCCAGCATTTT	CASSDNYSNQPQHF
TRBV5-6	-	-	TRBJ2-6	TGTGCCAGCAGCCCCGCAGTGGCCTCTGGGGCCAACGTCCTGACTTTC	CASSPAVASGANVLTF
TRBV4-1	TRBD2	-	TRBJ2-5	TGCGCCAGCAGCCCCTCCAGTAGCGGGGGGCCAAGGGAGACCCAGTACTTC	CASSPSSSGGPRETQYF
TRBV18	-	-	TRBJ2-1	TGTGCCAGCTCACCACCGGCAGGGCAGGTGGGTGAGCAGTTCTTC	CASSPPAGQVGEQFF
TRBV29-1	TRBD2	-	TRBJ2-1	TGCAGCGTTGGCCGAGGAGCGGGAAATTACAATGAGCAGTTCTTC	CSVGRGAGNYNEQFF
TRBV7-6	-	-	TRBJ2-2	TGTGCCAGCAGCCCAATCACCCAGGGCGCGAGCACCGGGGAGCTGTTTTTT	CASSPITQGASTGELFF
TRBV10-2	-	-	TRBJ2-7	TGCGCCAGCAGTGGATCCCTAGGCTACGAGCAGTACTTC	CASSGSLGYEQYF
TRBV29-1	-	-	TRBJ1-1	TGCAGCGCAATACAGGATTTGAACACTGAAGCTTTCTTT	CSAIQDLNTEAFF
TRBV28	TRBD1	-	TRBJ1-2	TGTGCCAGCAGTTCGGGCGCACAGGGGGCGAGTAACTATGGCTACACCTTC	CASSSGAQGASNYGYTF
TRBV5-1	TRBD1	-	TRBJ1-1	TGCGCCAGCAGCTTGAGGGACAGGAGAGAAGCTTTCTTT	CASSLRDRREAFF
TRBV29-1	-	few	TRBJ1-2	TGCAGCGTTGAGCCGGACAGTTATGGCTACACCTTC	CSVEPDSYGYTF
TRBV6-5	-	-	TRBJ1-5	TGTGCCAGCAAGGGGGGGAATCAGCCCCAGCATTTT	CASKGGNQPQHF
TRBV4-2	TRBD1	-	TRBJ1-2	TGTGCCAGCAGCCTATGGACAGGGGAGGAGGGTGGCTACACCTTC	CASSLWTGEEGGYTF